The clone carrying this T cell receptor (beta chain) was picked up one time. Its antigen remains unidentified. The sample belongs to a study of cytomegalovirus exposure and HLA in healthy donors. Study-wide results and caveats: Many donors shared some public TCRs, even though most TCR sequences were rare. It was reportedly the case that the classifier diagnosed cytomegalovirus status with high specificity and sensitivity.

The donors belonged to the roughly 130-subject validation cohort, separate from the approximately 700-subject first cohort. Only in-frame clones appear in the TCRdb table, and some are missing; sequencing was by immunoSEQ multiplex PCR. The sample holds a few hundred thousand clones, roughly 83% seen once. This CDR3 region has 15 residues. The germline V gene has CDR1 SGHDT and CDR2 YYEEEE. V lost 0 bases to trimming and J lost 3 bases, with 10 bases between them. This chain links TRBV5-6 with TRBJ2-1; D call uncertain. Sequencing input: PBMCs. This sequence was found in a woman aged 25-40 years in good health and CMV-seropositive. The CDR3 region is CASSLEVTLYNEQFF. The CDR3 bases are TGTGCCAGCAGCTTGGAAGTGACTCTCTACAATGAGCAGTTCTTC. The complete variable domain, with remaining parts taken from reference TRBV5-6 and TRBJ2-1, reads DAGVTQSPTHLIKTRGQQVTLRCSPKSGHDTVSWYQQALGQGPQFIFQYYEEEERQRGNFPDRFSGHQFPNYSSELNVNALLLGDSALYLCASSLEVTLYNEQFFGPGTRLTVL.